The 2 T cell receptor beta chains below all came from one sample that was sequenced in a study of shared clonotypes between healthy human individuals. Sequencing used immunoSEQ multiplex PCR; TCRdb keeps in-frame clones, though not all of them. The table lists roughly 2.6 million clones, approximately 90% of them singletons, with roughly 0.14% in the top ten. The sequenced sample consisted of naive CD4+ T cells sorted from blood. The subset denotes: CD45RA+ positively selected. The receptors were gathered from a man aged 18 to 29 in good health.

The rearrangement uses TRBV4-1 and TRBJ2-1, with 7 bases that match TRBD2. J was trimmed by 4 bases and V by 0 bases; bases with no gene match: 6. Germline lookup yields CDR1 MGHRA and CDR2 YSYEKL. The CDR3 is 16 residues long. DNA for the CDR3: TGCGCCAGCAGCCAAGATGTAGCGGGTGCGTACAATGAGCAGTTCTTC. This sequence encodes CASSQDVAGAYNEQFF.

This clone was seen just once. The rearrangement links TRBV18 to TRBJ2-1; weak D call: TRBD2 (6 bases). This CDR3 spans 15 amino acids. Germline loops: CDR1 KGHSH, CDR2 LQKENI. With 1 base removed from V and 5 bases from J, the gap between germline ends came to 12 bases. The CDR3 here is CASSPLWGENNEQFF. CDR3 sequence (DNA): TGTGCCAGCTCACCACTTTGGGGGGAAAACAATGAGCAGTTCTTC.